The present entry profiles one T cell receptor beta chain with its context. Its cognate antigen is unknown. Clones were read by immunoSEQ multiplex PCR, and TCRdb kept only the in-frame ones, dropping some. The table lists about 58,000 clones, around 81% of them singletons. This specimen comes from a study of identifying expanded T cells in peripheral blood. The study, taken as a whole, reports: Differentially abundant clones: about 1.3 between replicates, 16.4 at approximately 14 days, more than 18 at four. Across healthy donors, higher total template counts meant significantly greater approximately 2-week count variance.

CDR1 and CDR2 (germline): SEHNR, FQNEAQ (reference sequence). The CDR3 has 13 amino acids. The V and J ends lost 5 bases and 6 bases, in that order; junction bases with no gene match: 7. No infections or other immune events were documented during collection. This sequence joins TRBV7-9 and TRBJ2-7; 7 nucleotides agree with TRBD2. Sequencing was done on a sample of blood. The source of this sequence is a person aged 18 to 69 in good health. This CDR3 is CASSLGGSSEQYF. DNA of the CDR3: TGTGCCAGCAGCCTCGGCGGGAGTTCCGAGCAGTACTTC.